The rows below give T cell receptor beta chains drawn from one sample of a study of shared clonotypes between healthy human individuals. This table comes from immunoSEQ multiplex PCR, and its TCRdb copy is limited to in-frame clones, with some not included. The table records roughly 850,000 clones, 96% of them present only once. Sequenced: naive CD8+ T cells sorted from blood. These receptors were obtained from a young man in good health. Each CDR3 is given with its conserved first and last residue. D genes are given only for firm matches. Size is omitted from some rows. Given values are once, few, many or a class for expanded clones.

D gene: NA
J gene: TRBJ1-5
V gene: TRBV6-1
clone size: NA
CDR3 DNA: TGTGCCAGCAGTGAAAAGGGAGACTGGAGCAATCAGCCCCAGCATTTT
CDR3 protein: CASSEKGDWSNQPQHF

D gene: NA
J gene: TRBJ2-5
V gene: TRBV6-4
clone size: NA
CDR3 DNA: TGTGCCAGCAGTGACTCGACTGACCCGCGGACCCAGTACTTC
CDR3 protein: CASSDSTDPRTQYF

D gene: NA
J gene: TRBJ2-7
V gene: TRBV15
clone size: NA
CDR3 DNA: TGTGCCACCAGCAGAAGTTGGACACCGAGGGCTTCCGAGCAGTACTTC
CDR3 protein: CATSRSWTPRASEQYF

D gene: NA
J gene: TRBJ2-3
V gene: TRBV20-1
clone size: once
CDR3 DNA: TGCAGTGCTAGGACCGTCGATACGCAGTATTTT
CDR3 protein: CSARTVDTQYF

D gene: TRBD2
J gene: TRBJ2-7
V gene: TRBV7-2
clone size: NA
CDR3 DNA: TGTGCCAGCAGCTTAGCGCTCGGGAGGGACGAGCAGTACTTC
CDR3 protein: CASSLALGRDEQYF

D gene: NA
J gene: TRBJ1-1
V gene: TRBV6-6
clone size: NA
CDR3 DNA: TGTGCCAGCACAGGGGCAGGCACTGAAGCTTTCTTT
CDR3 protein: CASTGAGTEAFF

D gene: NA
J gene: TRBJ2-5
V gene: TRBV29-1
clone size: NA
CDR3 DNA: TGCAGCGTTGAAGGGGGCTCGCAAGAGACCCAGTACTTC
CDR3 protein: CSVEGGSQETQYF

D gene: TRBD1
J gene: TRBJ1-1
V gene: TRBV7-9
clone size: NA
CDR3 DNA: TGTGCCAGCAGCCCCCCCAGGACAGGTTTTGGGACTGAAGCTTTCTTT
CDR3 protein: CASSPPRTGFGTEAFF

D gene: TRBD2
J gene: TRBJ2-7
V gene: TRBV5-5
clone size: once
CDR3 DNA: TGTGCCAGCAGCTTGATCAGCGGGAGCTACGAGCAGTACTTC
CDR3 protein: CASSLISGSYEQYF

D gene: NA
J gene: TRBJ1-2
V gene: TRBV19
clone size: NA
CDR3 DNA: TGTGCCAGTAGCCGACCGGACAGTTTTAACTATGGCTACACCTTC
CDR3 protein: CASSRPDSFNYGYTF

D gene: NA
J gene: TRBJ2-7
V gene: TRBV19
clone size: NA
CDR3 DNA: TGTGCCAGTAGTGGGGGTCTGGGCTACGAGCAGTACTTC
CDR3 protein: CASSGGLGYEQYF

D gene: NA
J gene: TRBJ1-1
V gene: TRBV7-8
clone size: NA
CDR3 DNA: TGTGCCAGCAGCTTAAGGGACACTGAAGCTTTCTTT
CDR3 protein: CASSLRDTEAFF

D gene: NA
J gene: TRBJ2-3
V gene: TRBV27
clone size: few
CDR3 DNA: TGTGCCAGCAGTTTATTAGGTACAGATACGCAGTATTTT
CDR3 protein: CASSLLGTDTQYF

D gene: NA
J gene: TRBJ2-5
V gene: TRBV11-2
clone size: NA
CDR3 DNA: TGTGCCTCTCTGGACAGGGAGGGCCAAGAGACCCAGTACTTC
CDR3 protein: CASLDREGQETQYF

D gene: NA
J gene: TRBJ1-1
V gene: TRBV6-1
clone size: NA
CDR3 DNA: TGTGCCACCAAGCCGACAGCAGACACTGAAGCTTTCTTT
CDR3 protein: CATKPTADTEAFF

D gene: NA
J gene: TRBJ1-1
V gene: TRBV5-1
clone size: NA
CDR3 DNA: TGCGCCAGCAGCTCGGGACACTCGAACACTGAAGCTTTCTTT
CDR3 protein: CASSSGHSNTEAFF

D gene: NA
J gene: TRBJ2-5
V gene: TRBV29-1
clone size: NA
CDR3 DNA: TGCAGCGTTGATCGGGGGATCCAAGAGACCCAGTACTTC
CDR3 protein: CSVDRGIQETQYF

D gene: NA
J gene: TRBJ2-7
V gene: TRBV5-6
clone size: NA
CDR3 DNA: TGTGCCAGCAGCTCCGTACTAGCCCCTGACTACGAGCAGTACTTC
CDR3 protein: CASSSVLAPDYEQYF